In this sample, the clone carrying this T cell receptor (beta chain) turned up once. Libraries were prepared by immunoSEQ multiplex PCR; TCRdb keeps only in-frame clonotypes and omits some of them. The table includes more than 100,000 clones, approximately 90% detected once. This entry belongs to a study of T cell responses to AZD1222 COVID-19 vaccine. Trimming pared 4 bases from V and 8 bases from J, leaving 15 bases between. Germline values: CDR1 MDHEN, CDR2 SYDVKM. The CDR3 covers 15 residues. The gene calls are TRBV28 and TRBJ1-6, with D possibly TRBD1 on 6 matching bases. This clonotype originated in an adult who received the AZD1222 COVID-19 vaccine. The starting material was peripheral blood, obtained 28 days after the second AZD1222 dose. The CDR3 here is CASSSWAGVDSPLHF. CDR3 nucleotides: TGTGCCAGCAGTTCATGGGCAGGGGTTGATTCACCCCTCCACTTT. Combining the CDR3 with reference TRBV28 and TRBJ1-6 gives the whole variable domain DVKVTQSSRYLVKRTGEKVFLECVQDMDHENMFWYRQDPGLGLRLIYFSYDVKMKEKGDIPEGYSVSREKKERFSLILESASTNQTSMYLCASSSWAGVDSPLHFGNGTRLTVT.